A single sample gave rise to the 17 T cell receptor beta chains below, sequenced in a study of graft-versus-host responses after intestinal transplantation. Their antigen targets remain unknown. Sequencing used immunoSEQ multiplex PCR; TCRdb keeps in-frame clones, though not all of them. The sample lists 60,000 to 65,000 clones, 85% to 95% occurring once. The sequences come from unstimulated CD8+ T cells sorted from spleen or lymph node cells, collected before transplant. The origin of the receptors is a human donor who was the organ donor for an intestinal transplant.

The chain employs TRBV7-9 and TRBJ2-5, with 8 nucleotides matching TRBD1. The last part of the DNA fits TRBJ2-7 better; the J call may be wrong. CDR1 and CDR2 (germline): SEHNR, FQNEAQ (reference sequence). The CDR3 runs to 17 residues. CDR3 DNA sequence: TGTGCCAGCACCTTGGGACCCAGGGGGCCCCCCTCCTACGAGCAGTACTTC. Translated: CASTLGPRGPPSYEQYF.

This chain uses TRBV6-6 with TRBJ2-7, with 9 bases identical to TRBD2. J was trimmed by 4 bases and V by 4 bases; bases with no gene match: 5. The CDR3 length is 14 residues. Germline-derived CDR1 and CDR2 are MNHNY and SVGAGI (reference sequence). The CDR3 DNA follows: TGTGCCAGCAGTTGGGCTAGCGGGACGTACGAGCAGTACTTC. It specifies CASSWASGTYEQYF.

This chain joins TRBV9 and TRBJ1-4, with D tentatively TRBD1 (5 bases). The germline V gene has CDR1 SGDLS and CDR2 YYNGEE. The CDR3 extends over 15 amino acids. V lost 3 bases to trimming and J lost 5 bases, with 14 bases between them. CDR3 DNA sequence: TGTGCCAGCAGCGCTATGGGGCAGGGAAATGAAAAACTGTTTTTT. Translating gives CASSAMGQGNEKLFF.

The rearrangement joins TRBV11-2 to TRBJ1-1, with TRBD1 matching 11 bases. Germline loops: CDR1 SGHAT, CDR2 FQNNGV. The CDR3 runs to 17 residues. Unmatched junction bases numbered 6, after V lost 3 bases and J lost 0 bases. The CDR3 DNA follows: TGTGCCAGCAGCTTGAAGGACAGGGGGCTCATGAACACTGAAGCTTTCTTT. Its protein is CASSLKDRGLMNTEAFF.

The V gene is TRBV23-1, the J gene TRBJ2-7, with TRBD1 as a possible D gene (5 bases). TRBV23-1 is given ORF status, its function remaining uncertain. Trimming stripped 4 bases from V and 3 bases from J, with 10 bases between. The CDR3 contains 13 residues. In DNA form, the CDR3 reads TGCGCCAGCAGTCCCCCAGGGAACTACGAGCAGTACTTC. Amino acids: CASSPPGNYEQYF.

This sequence joins TRBV29-1 and TRBJ2-7; no firm D call. Trimming removed 5 bases at V and 4 bases at J, with 9 bases between. The CDR3 consists of 11 residues. Germline V gene data show CDR1 as SQVTM and CDR2 as ANQGSEA. CDR3 DNA sequence: TGCAGCGTTTTAGAATCTTACGAGCAGTACTTC. It translates to CSVLESYEQYF.

This chain connects TRBV28 to TRBJ1-5; the D gene is possibly TRBD1 (6 bases). Trimming pared 4 bases from V and 1 base from J, leaving 17 bases between. Germline V CDR1 and CDR2: MDHEN, SYDVKM. The CDR3 is 17 amino acids. In DNA form, the CDR3 reads TGTGCCAGCAGTTCTCTTTTTCCCGACAGGAGCAATCAGCCCCAGCATTTT. Residues: CASSSLFPDRSNQPQHF.

The chain recombines TRBV4-3 with TRBJ2-7, with D maybe TRBD2 (5 bases). In germline, CDR1 is LGHNA, CDR2 YSLEER. Trimming removed 3 bases at V and 2 bases at J, with 11 bases between. This CDR3 region has 14 residues. The CDR3 spells CASSQADSTYEQYF. The CDR3 bases are TGCGCCAGCAGCCAGGCGGACTCGACCTACGAGCAGTACTTC.

This clone has just a few counts. CDR3 sequence: CASSLWGETLQPYGGYTF. CDR3 DNA sequence: TGTGCCAGCAGCTTATGGGGGGAAACGCTTCAACCTTATGGTGGCTACACCTTC. This rearrangement joins TRBV7-8 to TRBJ1-2; TRBD1 is a possible D gene (5 bases). In germline, CDR1 is SGHVS, CDR2 FQNEAQ. This CDR3 contains 18 residues. The V end lost 2 bases, the J end lost 7 bases, and 26 bases lay between the germline ends.

The J gene is TRBJ2-1, the V gene TRBV30, with unresolved D. The length of the CDR3 is 13 residues. Germline V CDR1 and CDR2: GTSNPN, SVGIG (reference sequence). With 7 bases removed from V and 6 bases from J, the gap between germline ends came to 16 bases. The CDR3 reads CALQSIGFNEQFF. The CDR3 DNA reads as TGTGCCTTACAGAGTATAGGTTTCAATGAGCAGTTCTTC.

The chain uses TRBV2 and TRBJ2-7; maybe TRBD2 (7 bases). The germline V gene has CDR1 SNHLY and CDR2 FYNNEI. The CDR3 totals 16 residues. Trimming shortened V by 2 bases and J by 5 bases, and 19 bases separated the two germline ends. The CDR3 spells CASSERGGAPRDEQYF. CDR3 sequence (DNA): TGTGCCAGCAGTGAAAGAGGGGGGGCGCCCCGGGACGAGCAGTACTTC.

This clone was detected only once. V gene TRBV27 combines with J gene TRBJ2-7; D gene uncertain. Trimming took off 2 bases at V and 0 bases at J, with 8 bases between the two ends. CDR3 length: 14 amino acids. Germline CDR1 and CDR2: MNHEY and SMNVEV (reference sequence). CDR3 in amino acids: CASSLAPSSYEQYF. As DNA, the CDR3 is TGTGCCAGCAGTTTAGCCCCGAGCTCCTACGAGCAGTACTTC.

The chain carries TRBV5-6 and TRBJ2-1; 9 bases match TRBD2. The trim removed 4 bases at V and 0 bases at J, leaving 5 bases unmatched. Germline CDR1 SGHDT, CDR2 YYEEEE. The CDR3 has 16 residues. The DNA of the CDR3 is TGTGCCAGCAGCCCGATTAGCGGGAGCTCCTACAATGAGCAGTTCTTC. Translation gives CASSPISGSSYNEQFF.

This chain links TRBV28 with TRBJ2-7; 8 nucleotides align to TRBD2. Trimming removed 6 bases from V and 5 bases from J; junction bases left unmatched: 12. The germline V gene encodes CDR1 MDHEN and CDR2 SYDVKM. There are 15 residues in the CDR3. The DNA for the CDR3 is TGTGCCAGCAGGATTCCGAGCGGGAGTATAGACGAGCAGTACTTC. It encodes CASRIPSGSIDEQYF. The variable domain in full, with the rest retrieved from reference TRBV28 and TRBJ2-7, is DVKVTQSSRYLVKRTGEKVFLECVQDMDHENMFWYRQDPGLGLRLIYFSYDVKMKEKGDIPEGYSVSREKKERFSLILESASTNQTSMYLCASRIPSGSIDEQYFGPGTRLTVT.

This chain connects TRBV25-1 to TRBJ2-3, with D possibly being TRBD2 (5 bases). The CDR3 covers 16 residues. V lost 1 base, J lost 3 bases, and 14 bases lay in between. CDR1 and CDR2 from the germline V gene are MGHDK and SYGVNS. CDR3 in amino acids: CASSEWRQDGTDTQYF. The CDR3 DNA reads TGTGCCAGCAGTGAATGGAGGCAGGATGGGACAGATACGCAGTATTTT.

CDR3 sequence: CASSSFGGSNYGYTF. The CDR3 coding sequence is TGTGCCAGCAGCTCCTTCGGCGGATCGAACTATGGCTACACCTTC. This rearrangement joins TRBV11-2 to TRBJ1-2; D ambiguous. Trimming removed 4 bases at V and 2 bases at J, with 14 bases between. From germline, CDR1 is SGHAT and CDR2 FQNNGV. The CDR3 is made up of 15 amino acids.

This chain uses TRBV7-3 with TRBJ2-3; D is perhaps TRBD2 (5 bases). Germline assignment: CDR1 SGHTA and CDR2 FQGTGA. This CDR3 contains 15 residues. Trimming took off 0 bases at V and 0 bases at J, with 7 bases between the two ends. The CDR3 DNA is TGTGCCAGCAGCTTAACGGGCGGGAGCACAGATACGCAGTATTTT. The encoded protein is CASSLTGGSTDTQYF.